The 17 T cell receptor beta chains presented below share a single source sample, sequenced in a study of blood T cell repertoires in COVID-19. Clones were sequenced by immunoSEQ multiplex PCR, and TCRdb holds only the in-frame ones, with some missing. The sample contains a few hundred thousand clones, about 83% of which appear only once. The sample consisted of peripheral blood. These receptors were collected from a woman in her fifties or sixties with acute or convalescent COVID-19.

V usage is TRBV10-3 and J usage is TRBJ1-5, with 8 bases fitting TRBD1. The CDR3 sequence is 14 residues long. Trimming took 10 bases from V and 6 from J; bases not matched to a gene: 11. The germline CDR1 and CDR2 sequences are ENHRY and SYGVKD. CDR3: CATTQGASGQPQHF. Here the CDR3 DNA reads TGTGCCACAACCCAGGGGGCCAGTGGTCAGCCCCAGCATTTT.

The chain recombines TRBV7-2 with TRBJ2-5; 9 nucleotides line up with TRBD2. Trimming cost V 2 bases and J 2 bases; bases outside gene matches: 12. In germline, CDR1 is SGHTA, CDR2 FQGNSA. This CDR3 contains 18 residues. The CDR3 bases are TGTGCCAGCAGCTTAAACGCGAGACTAGCGGAGCTACAAGAGACCCAGTACTTC. It encodes CASSLNARLAELQETQYF.

The genes are TRBV19 and TRBJ2-1, with D tentatively TRBD1 (6 bases). CDR1 and CDR2 from the germline V gene are LNHDA and SQIVND (reference sequence). The CDR3 covers 15 residues. The germline V and J ends were trimmed by 3 bases and 2 bases, with 11 bases remaining between them. The chain's CDR3 is CASSMDRIPYNEQFF. In nucleotides, the CDR3 is TGTGCCAGTAGTATGGACAGAATCCCCTACAATGAGCAGTTCTTC.

The chain uses TRBV9 and TRBJ2-7, with 8 bases fitting TRBD2. The CDR3 covers 17 residues. The germline V gene has CDR1 SGDLS and CDR2 YYNGEE. V gave up 3 bases and J gave up 2 bases; unmatched junction bases: 13. CDR3 nucleotides: TGTGCCAGCAGCGCAGGACTGACGACTAGCGTGGCCTACGAGCAGTACTTC. Its protein is CASSAGLTTSVAYEQYF.

The chain employs TRBV10-2 and TRBJ2-1; no clear D gene. The V and J ends lost 6 bases and 0 bases respectively, with 9 bases between them. The CDR3 extends over 14 amino acids. Germline lookup yields CDR1 WSHSY and CDR2 SAAADI. CDR3 bases: TGCGCCAGCAGCCAGTTCTCCTCCTACAATGAGCAGTTCTTC. Protein product: CASSQFSSYNEQFF.

The V gene is TRBV30, the J gene TRBJ2-7; 8 nucleotides agree with TRBD1. V gave up 3 bases and J gave up 5 bases; unmatched junction bases: 9. This CDR3 has 14 residues. Germline values: CDR1 GTSNPN, CDR2 SVGIG (reference sequence). As DNA, the CDR3 is TGTGCCTGGAGCCGACAGGGGACAGTCGACGAGCAGTACTTC. Translated: CAWSRQGTVDEQYF.

The V call is TRBV6-5, the J call TRBJ1-1; 12 nucleotides match TRBD1. The CDR3 sequence is 15 residues long. The V gene's germline CDR1 is MNHEY and CDR2 SVGAGI. Germline trimming cut 10 bases from V and 5 bases from J; bases unmatched to any gene: 11. CDR3 in DNA: TGTGCCACCTCCCTCCGGGACAGGGGGCGGACTGAAGCTTTCTTT. Protein: CATSLRDRGRTEAFF.

This clone has a handful of counts. V usage is TRBV3-1 (or the pseudogene TRBV3-2) and J usage is TRBJ1-3; unclear D gene. The CDR3 totals 13 residues. Trimming left V 1 base short and J 2 bases short, with 3 bases between. Germline assignment: CDR1 LGHDT and CDR2 YNNKEL (reference sequence). The CDR3 loop reads CASSQATGNTIYF. CDR3 coding DNA: TGTGCCAGCAGCCAAGCTACTGGAAACACCATATATTTT.

This clone was detected once. Here the CDR3 DNA reads TGTGCCAGCAGGCCAACAGGGGATCAGCCCCAGCATTTT. Translated, it gives CASRPTGDQPQHF. The J gene is TRBJ1-5, the V gene TRBV6-1, with 7 bases identical to TRBD1. After removal of 6 bases from V and 5 bases from J, the junction contained 4 bases not matched to a gene. CDR1 is MNHNS and CDR2 is SASEGT in the germline V gene. The CDR3 totals 13 residues.

The chain has TRBV9 and TRBJ2-2; TRBD1 matches 9 bases. CDR3 length equals 15 residues. CDR1 and CDR2 (germline): SGDLS, YYNGEE. V trimming: 3 bases; J trimming: 5 bases; junction bases outside the gene matches: 5. The CDR3 sequence is CASSGTGVFTGELFF. For the CDR3, the DNA is TGTGCCAGCAGCGGGACAGGGGTTTTTACCGGGGAGCTGTTTTTT.

The rearrangement joins TRBV6-1 to TRBJ2-1, with 7 bases that match TRBD1. Germline lookup yields CDR1 MNHNS and CDR2 SASEGT. CDR3 size: 15 residues. The V gene end was trimmed by 2 bases and the J gene end by 3 bases; junction bases not matched to a gene: 4. In DNA form, the CDR3 reads TGTGCCAGCAGTGAACCGGGACAGCTCTACAATGAGCAGTTCTTC. Translating gives CASSEPGQLYNEQFF.

This clone has a handful of counts. The chain carries TRBV7-9 and TRBJ1-1; TRBD1 is a possible D gene (6 bases). The CDR3 totals 14 residues. Looked up from germline, CDR1 is SEHNR and CDR2 is FQNEAQ (reference sequence). The V end lost 1 base, the J end lost 0 bases, and 6 bases lay between the germline ends. The CDR3 reads CASSLGQVNTEAFF. The CDR3 coding sequence is TGTGCCAGCAGCTTAGGACAGGTGAACACTGAAGCTTTCTTT.

J is TRBJ1-2 and V is TRBV29-1, with TRBD1 matching over 12 bases. The CDR3 is made up of 17 amino acids. The V segment lost 5 bases and the J segment 2 bases; nucleotides outside the gene matches: 12. CDR1 is SQVTM, CDR2 ANQGSEA, per germline. The CDR3 bases are TGCAGCGTTTACTACTCCGGGACAGGGGGCTTGAACTATGGCTACACCTTC. Amino acid sequence: CSVYYSGTGGLNYGYTF.

CDR3 nucleotide sequence: TGTGCCAGCAGCAGACTAGCGGGGAGCTACAATGAGCAGTTCTTC. Amino acid sequence: CASSRLAGSYNEQFF. This chain links TRBV2 with TRBJ2-1; the match to TRBD2 covers 11 bases. Trimming cost V 6 bases and J 3 bases; bases outside gene matches: 4. This CDR3 has 15 residues. Per the germline V gene, CDR1 is SNHLY and CDR2 is FYNNEI.

The rearrangement joins TRBV11-2 to TRBJ2-5, with 7 nucleotides matching TRBD1. CDR3 size: 15 residues. Looked up from germline, CDR1 is SGHAT and CDR2 is FQNNGV. Trimming at V came to 3 bases and at J to 0 bases, leaving 4 bases not matched to a gene. CDR3 in DNA: TGTGCCAGCAGCTTGGGACAGCTTTACCAAGAGACCCAGTACTTC. This translates into CASSLGQLYQETQYF.

This chain joins TRBV5-1 and TRBJ2-2; D is possibly TRBD2 (7 bases). The V gene's germline CDR1 is SGHRS and CDR2 YFSETQ. V lost 5 bases, J lost 13 bases, and 24 bases lay in between. This CDR3 spans 15 amino acids. CDR3 in DNA: TGCGCCAGCAGTCCGGACGGGGGGCCCGGTCGGGTGCTGTTTTTT. Protein product: CASSPDGGPGRVLFF.

This clone turned up a few times. The chain combines TRBV4-2 with TRBJ2-5, with TRBD2 identical over 9 bases. Trimming removed 2 bases from V and 2 bases from J; junction bases left unmatched: 9. This CDR3 spans 17 amino acids. Germline V gives CDR1 LGHNA, CDR2 YNFKEQ. CDR3 bases: TGTGCCAGCAGCCAAAAGCCTAGCGGGGCCCTGCAAGAGACCCAGTACTTC. Its protein is CASSQKPSGALQETQYF.